This is a list of T cell receptor beta chains from one sample in a study of a mutant IDH1 vaccine in newly diagnosed glioma. Profiling relied on immunoSEQ multiplex PCR, and the TCRdb table lists in-frame clones only, not all of them. The top ten hold more than 15% of the sample, which has about 38,000 clones, 92% seen once. The sample here was PBMCs, taken from a glioma patient treated with radiotherapy, temozolomide or both. These receptors all come from a man younger than 30 with glioma. The conserved cysteine and the conserved F or W are not part of the CDR3 here.

j_gene: TRBJ1-1
v_gene: TRBV9
len: 12
CDR3aa: ASSVSGFDTEAF

j_gene: TRBJ1-2
v_gene: TRBV15
len: 10
CDR3aa: ATSRGPSGYT

j_gene: TRBJ2-3
v_gene: TRBV28
len: 13
CDR3aa: ASSRPQGNPDTQY

j_gene: TRBJ1-1
v_gene: TRBV7-9
len: 12
CDR3aa: ASSSGTGNTEAF

j_gene: TRBJ1-1
v_gene: TRBV30
len: 13
CDR3aa: AWSFTGHANTEAF

j_gene: TRBJ1-5
v_gene: TRBV18
len: 14
CDR3aa: ASSPQGGNSNQPQH

j_gene: TRBJ1-2
v_gene: TRBV4-2
len: 14
CDR3aa: ASSQPTGRGNYGYT

j_gene: TRBJ1-6
v_gene: TRBV25-1
len: 13
CDR3aa: ASRETQILDSPLH

j_gene: TRBJ1-1
v_gene: TRBV5-5
len: 15
CDR3aa: ASSLGDPHFMNTEAF

j_gene: TRBJ2-7
v_gene: TRBV30
len: 9
CDR3aa: AWSRPTKQY

j_gene: TRBJ2-7
v_gene: TRBV28
len: 12
CDR3aa: ATHGLAGVDEQY

j_gene: TRBJ1-1
v_gene: TRBV1
len: 7
CDR3aa: TIQGEAF

j_gene: TRBJ1-2
v_gene: TRBV6-6
len: 11
CDR3aa: ASSYTASYGYT

j_gene: TRBJ2-2
v_gene: TRBV19
len: 13
CDR3aa: ASSIRLGPTGELF

j_gene: TRBJ2-7
v_gene: TRBV7-2
len: 15
CDR3aa: ASSLRLASGSSHEQY

j_gene: TRBJ2-7
v_gene: TRBV7-6
len: 15
CDR3aa: ASSRGLAGGPVYEQY

j_gene: TRBJ1-4
v_gene: TRBV7-9
len: 13
CDR3aa: ASSYRQAGAEKLF

j_gene: TRBJ2-1
v_gene: TRBV7-8
len: 13
CDR3aa: ASSVREGVAPEQF

j_gene: TRBJ1-1
v_gene: TRBV4-1
len: 11
CDR3aa: ASKEGMAGGAF

j_gene: TRBJ2-7
v_gene: TRBV28
len: 16
CDR3aa: ASSLSNDGQLWSYEQY

j_gene: TRBJ1-1
v_gene: TRBV2
len: 14
CDR3aa: ASSKEQPGRGTEAF

j_gene: TRBJ2-1
v_gene: TRBV4-2
len: 14
CDR3aa: ASSQGDRPPYNEQF

j_gene: TRBJ1-1
v_gene: TRBV6-5
len: 11
CDR3aa: ASRLDRVTEAF

j_gene: TRBJ2-1
v_gene: TRBV6-6
len: 12
CDR3aa: ASSYPAGGNEQF

j_gene: TRBJ1-2
v_gene: TRBV27
len: 12
CDR3aa: ASTLRSANYGYT

j_gene: TRBJ2-1
v_gene: TRBV30
len: 12
CDR3aa: AWSVTPRGNEQF

j_gene: TRBJ2-2
v_gene: TRBV4-3
len: 15
CDR3aa: ASSPLGLAEYTGELF

j_gene: TRBJ1-2
v_gene: TRBV28
len: 9
CDR3aa: ASSSLGGYT

j_gene: TRBJ1-1
v_gene: TRBV28
len: 13
CDR3aa: ASSPATGFGTEAF

j_gene: TRBJ1-1
v_gene: TRBV10-3
len: 13
CDR3aa: AIGPLGGLRTEAF

j_gene: TRBJ2-5
v_gene: TRBV14
len: 14
CDR3aa: ASSQGLAGVGETQY